This TCR beta chain stems from a study of blood T cell repertoires in COVID-19. Whole-study context: Specimens from acute and convalescent COVID-19 originated in the United States, Italy and Spain. The cDNA or gDNA used as material had been derived from T cells, B-cell-depleted T cells, or PBMCs.

The CDR3 is 18 amino acids. The V and J ends lost 3 bases and 10 bases respectively, with 25 bases between them. Germline loops: CDR1 MGHRA, CDR2 YSYEKL. Using immunoSEQ multiplex PCR, the repertoire was profiled, and TCRdb retains in-frame clones only, with some absent. Here the sample spans 100,000 or so clones, roughly nine tenths being singletons. This clone was found a few times. The sample comprised peripheral blood. The chain carries TRBV4-1 and TRBJ1-6; D remains unclear. The receptor was derived from a man aged 55 to 70 with acute or convalescent COVID-19. The CDR3 loop reads CASSHIPPIRLVWSPLHF. For the CDR3, the DNA is TGCGCCAGCAGCCATATACCTCCTATAAGACTAGTTTGGTCACCCCTCCACTTT.